This T cell receptor beta chain appears in the sequencing data of a study of T cells in tuberculosis. Study-wide context: This South African cohort compared adolescents with or without latent tuberculosis against adults with active tuberculosis. Findings and limits, study-wide: Cases with active tuberculosis were adults, while controls were adolescents. GMM-specific TCRs were nearer to active tuberculosis alpha repertoires, suggesting expansion.

About this clone: Its antigen is currently unknown.

Data came from immunoSEQ multiplex PCR; TCRdb stores just in-frame clones and leaves some out. The sample yields 20,000 to 25,000 clones, approximately 94% seen once. Germline V gene data show CDR1 as SNHLY and CDR2 as FYNNEI. The CDR3 covers 15 residues. V lost 8 bases, J lost 0 bases, and 13 bases lay in between. On average roughly 90,000 T cells per donor were immunosequenced. The V gene is TRBV2, the J gene TRBJ2-2, with D maybe TRBD2 (5 bases). The sequenced sample was PBMCs. The sequence came from a donor between 10 and 35 years old with latent tuberculosis or without tuberculosis infection. Some clones in this sample may be carry-over from other donors' samples. DNA for the CDR3: TGTGCCAGCCGGGGTAGCGTTACGAACACCGGGGAGCTGTTTTTT. This gives the protein CASRGSVTNTGELFF.